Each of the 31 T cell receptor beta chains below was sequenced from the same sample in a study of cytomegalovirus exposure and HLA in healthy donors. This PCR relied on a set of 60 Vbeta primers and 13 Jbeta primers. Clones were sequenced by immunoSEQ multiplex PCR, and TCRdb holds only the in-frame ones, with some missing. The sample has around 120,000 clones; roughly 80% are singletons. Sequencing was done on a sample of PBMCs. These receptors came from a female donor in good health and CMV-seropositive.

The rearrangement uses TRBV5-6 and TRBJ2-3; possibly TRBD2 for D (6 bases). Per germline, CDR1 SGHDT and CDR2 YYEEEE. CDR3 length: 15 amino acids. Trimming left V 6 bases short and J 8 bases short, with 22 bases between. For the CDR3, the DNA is TGTGCCAGCAAGGTCTTAGGAGGGGTTGCCCTTACGCAGTATTTT. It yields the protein CASKVLGGVALTQYF.

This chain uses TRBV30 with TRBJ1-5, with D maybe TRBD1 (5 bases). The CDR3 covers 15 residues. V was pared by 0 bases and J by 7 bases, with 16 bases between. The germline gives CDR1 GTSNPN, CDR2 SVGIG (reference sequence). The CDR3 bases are TGTGCCTGGAGTGTCGATTGGGGCCGGGGGCAGCCCCAGCATTTT. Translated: CAWSVDWGRGQPQHF. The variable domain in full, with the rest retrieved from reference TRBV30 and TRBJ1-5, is SQTIHQWPATLVQPVGSPLSLECTVEGTSNPNLYWYRQAAGRGLQLLFYSVGIGQISSEVPQNLSASRPQDRQFILSSKKLLLSDSGFYLCAWSVDWGRGQPQHFGDGTRLSIL.

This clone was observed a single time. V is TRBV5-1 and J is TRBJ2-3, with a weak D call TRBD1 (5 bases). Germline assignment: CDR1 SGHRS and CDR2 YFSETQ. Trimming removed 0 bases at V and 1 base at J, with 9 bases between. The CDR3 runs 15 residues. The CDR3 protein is CASSLVGRGTDTQYF. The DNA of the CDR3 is TGCGCCAGCAGCTTGGTCGGCAGGGGCACAGATACGCAGTATTTT.

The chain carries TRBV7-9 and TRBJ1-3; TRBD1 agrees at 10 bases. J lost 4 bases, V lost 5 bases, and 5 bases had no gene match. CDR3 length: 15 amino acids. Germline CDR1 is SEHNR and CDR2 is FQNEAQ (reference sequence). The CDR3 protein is CASSAGQGGGNTIYF. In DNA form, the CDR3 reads TGTGCCAGCAGCGCCGGACAGGGGGGGGGAAACACCATATATTTT.

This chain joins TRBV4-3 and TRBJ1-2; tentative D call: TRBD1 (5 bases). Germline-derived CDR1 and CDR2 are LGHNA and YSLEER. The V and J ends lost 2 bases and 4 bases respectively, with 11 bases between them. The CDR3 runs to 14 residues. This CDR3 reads CASSQRQSGYGYTF. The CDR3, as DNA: TGCGCCAGCAGCCAAAGACAGTCCGGCTATGGCTACACCTTC.

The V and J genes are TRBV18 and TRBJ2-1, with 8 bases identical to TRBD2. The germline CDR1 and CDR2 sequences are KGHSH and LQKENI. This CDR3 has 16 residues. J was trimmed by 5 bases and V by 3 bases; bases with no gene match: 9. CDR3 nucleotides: TGTGCCAGCTCACCCGGACTAGCCGGTAACAACAATGAGCAGTTCTTC. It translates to CASSPGLAGNNNEQFF. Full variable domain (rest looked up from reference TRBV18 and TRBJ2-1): NAGVMQNPRHLVRRRGQEARLRCSPMKGHSHVYWYRQLPEEGLKFMVYLQKENIIDESGMPKERFSAEFPKEGPSILRIQQVVRGDSAAYFCASSPGLAGNNNEQFFGPGTRLTVL.

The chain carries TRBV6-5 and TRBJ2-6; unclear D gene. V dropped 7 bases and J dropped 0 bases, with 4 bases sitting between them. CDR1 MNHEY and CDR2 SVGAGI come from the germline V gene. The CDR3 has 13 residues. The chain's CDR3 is CASTSSGANVLTF. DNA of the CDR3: TGTGCCAGCACCAGCTCTGGGGCCAACGTCCTGACTTTC.

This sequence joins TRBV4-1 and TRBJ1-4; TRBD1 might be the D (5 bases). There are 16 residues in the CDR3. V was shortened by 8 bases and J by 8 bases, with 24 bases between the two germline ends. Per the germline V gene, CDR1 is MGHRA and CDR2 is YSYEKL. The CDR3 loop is CASVNLGEGIREKLFF. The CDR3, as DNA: TGCGCCAGCGTAAATCTCGGGGAGGGGATCAGGGAAAAACTGTTTTTT.

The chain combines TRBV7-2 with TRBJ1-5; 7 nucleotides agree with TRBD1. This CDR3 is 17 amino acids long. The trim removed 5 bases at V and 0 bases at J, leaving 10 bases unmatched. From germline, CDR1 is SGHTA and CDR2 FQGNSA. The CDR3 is CASSPGAGGNSNQPQHF. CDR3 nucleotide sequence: TGTGCCAGCAGCCCCGGGGCAGGGGGAAATAGCAATCAGCCCCAGCATTTT.

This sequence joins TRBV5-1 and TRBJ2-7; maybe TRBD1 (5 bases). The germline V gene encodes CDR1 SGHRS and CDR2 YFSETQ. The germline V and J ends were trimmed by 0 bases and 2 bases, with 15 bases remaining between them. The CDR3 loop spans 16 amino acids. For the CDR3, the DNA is TGCGCCAGCAGCTTGGCCAGGGCAGCTATTACCTACGAGCAGTACTTC. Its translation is CASSLARAAITYEQYF. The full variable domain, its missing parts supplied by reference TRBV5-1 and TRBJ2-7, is KAGVTQTPRYLIKTRGQQVTLSCSPISGHRSVSWYQQTPGQGLQFLFEYFSETQRNKGNFPGRFSGRQFSNSRSEMNVSTLELGDSALYLCASSLARAAITYEQYFGPGTRLTVT.

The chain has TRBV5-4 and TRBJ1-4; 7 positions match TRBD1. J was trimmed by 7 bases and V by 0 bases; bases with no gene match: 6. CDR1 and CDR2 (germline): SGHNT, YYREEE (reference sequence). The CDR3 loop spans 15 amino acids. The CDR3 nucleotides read TGTGCCAGCAGCTTGGCCAAGGGGGCGGGTGAAAAACTGTTTTTT. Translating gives CASSLAKGAGEKLFF.

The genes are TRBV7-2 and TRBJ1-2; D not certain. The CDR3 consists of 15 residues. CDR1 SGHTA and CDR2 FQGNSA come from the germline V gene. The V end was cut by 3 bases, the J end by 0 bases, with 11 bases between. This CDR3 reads CASSFWPDTNYGYTF. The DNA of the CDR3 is TGTGCCAGCAGCTTCTGGCCAGACACTAACTATGGCTACACCTTC. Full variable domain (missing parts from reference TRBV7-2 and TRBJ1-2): GAGVSQSPSNKVTEKGKDVELRCDPISGHTALYWYRQSLGQGLEFLIYFQGNSAPDKSGLPSDRFSAERTGGSVSTLTIQRTQQEDSAVYLCASSFWPDTNYGYTFGSGTRLTVV.

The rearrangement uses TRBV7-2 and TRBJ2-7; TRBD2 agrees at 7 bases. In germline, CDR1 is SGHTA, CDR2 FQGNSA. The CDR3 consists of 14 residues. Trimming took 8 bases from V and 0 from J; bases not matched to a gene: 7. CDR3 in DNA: TGTGCCAGCTTAGGGCGGGGGACCTCCTACGAGCAGTACTTC. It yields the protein CASLGRGTSYEQYF.

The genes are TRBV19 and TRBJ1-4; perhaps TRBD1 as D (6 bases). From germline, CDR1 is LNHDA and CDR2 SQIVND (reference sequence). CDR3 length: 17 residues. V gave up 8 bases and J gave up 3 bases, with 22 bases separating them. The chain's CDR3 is CASGRGAGASANEKLFF. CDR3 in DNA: TGTGCCAGTGGACGGGGGGCAGGGGCTTCAGCTAATGAAAAACTGTTTTTT.

DNA of the CDR3: TGTGCCAGCAGCTCCGACAGGGACCAAAACATTCAGTACTTC. This sequence encodes CASSSDRDQNIQYF. This chain links TRBV7-6 with TRBJ2-4; 7 nucleotides line up with TRBD1. V shed 4 bases, J shed 5 bases, and the junction held 5 bases outside the gene matches. This CDR3 region has 14 residues. CDR1 SGHVS and CDR2 FNYEAQ come from the germline V gene.

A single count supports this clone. The CDR3 coding sequence is TGTGCCAGCAGCAAAGGGGAAGGTCAAGAGACCCAGTACTTC. It yields the protein CASSKGEGQETQYF. The chain joins TRBV9 to TRBJ2-5; weak D call: TRBD1 (5 bases). The CDR3 spans 14 residues. The V end lost 4 bases, the J end lost 2 bases, and 12 bases lay between the germline ends. CDR1 and CDR2 from the germline V gene are SGDLS and YYNGEE.

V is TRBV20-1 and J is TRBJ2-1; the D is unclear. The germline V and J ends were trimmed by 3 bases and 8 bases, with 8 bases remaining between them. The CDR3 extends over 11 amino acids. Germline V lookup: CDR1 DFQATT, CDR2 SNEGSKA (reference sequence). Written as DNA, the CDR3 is TGCAGTGCTAGTACCGAGCATGAGCAGTTCTTC. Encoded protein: CSASTEHEQFF.

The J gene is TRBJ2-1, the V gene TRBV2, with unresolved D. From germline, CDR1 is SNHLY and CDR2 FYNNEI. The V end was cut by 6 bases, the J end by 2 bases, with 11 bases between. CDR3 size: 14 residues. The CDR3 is CASRRDGAYNEQFF. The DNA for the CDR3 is TGTGCCAGCAGGAGAGACGGAGCCTACAATGAGCAGTTCTTC.

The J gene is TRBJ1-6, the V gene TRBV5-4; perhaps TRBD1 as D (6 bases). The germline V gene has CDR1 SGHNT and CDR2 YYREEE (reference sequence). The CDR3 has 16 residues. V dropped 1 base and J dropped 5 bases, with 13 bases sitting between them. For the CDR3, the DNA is TGTGCCAGCAGCTTGCCCCCAGGGGTGGATAATTCACCCCTCCACTTT. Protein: CASSLPPGVDNSPLHF. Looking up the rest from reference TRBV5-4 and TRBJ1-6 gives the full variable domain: ETGVTQSPTHLIKTRGQQVTLRCSSQSGHNTVSWYQQALGQGPQFIFQYYREEENGRGNFPPRFSGLQFPNYSSELNVNALELDDSALYLCASSLPPGVDNSPLHFGNGTRLTVT.

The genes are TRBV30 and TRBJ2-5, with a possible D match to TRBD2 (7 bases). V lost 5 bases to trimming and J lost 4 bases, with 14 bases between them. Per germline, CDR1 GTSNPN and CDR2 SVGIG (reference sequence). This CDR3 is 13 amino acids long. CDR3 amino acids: CAWGGGGRETQYF. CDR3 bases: TGTGCCTGGGGGGGAGGGGGGCGAGAGACCCAGTACTTC.

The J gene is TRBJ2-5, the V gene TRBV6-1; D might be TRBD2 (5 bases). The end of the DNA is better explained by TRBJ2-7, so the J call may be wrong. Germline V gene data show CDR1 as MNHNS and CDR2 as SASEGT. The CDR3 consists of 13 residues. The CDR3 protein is CASSDGRVYEQYF. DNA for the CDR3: TGTGCCAGCAGTGACGGGCGGGTCTACGAGCAGTACTTC.

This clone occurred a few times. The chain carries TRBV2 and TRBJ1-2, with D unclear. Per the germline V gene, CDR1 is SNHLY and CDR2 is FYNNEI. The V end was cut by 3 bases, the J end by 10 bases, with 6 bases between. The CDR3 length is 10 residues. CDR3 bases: TGTGCCAGCAGTGATACTTTCTACACCTTC. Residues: CASSDTFYTF.

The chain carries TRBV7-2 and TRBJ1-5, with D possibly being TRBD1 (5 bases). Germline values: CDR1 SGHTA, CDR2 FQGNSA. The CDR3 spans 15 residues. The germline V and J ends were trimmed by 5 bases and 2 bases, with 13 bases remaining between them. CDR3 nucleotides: TGTGCCAGCAGCCCTTCAGTGGGGCGCAATCAGCCCCAGCATTTT. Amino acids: CASSPSVGRNQPQHF.

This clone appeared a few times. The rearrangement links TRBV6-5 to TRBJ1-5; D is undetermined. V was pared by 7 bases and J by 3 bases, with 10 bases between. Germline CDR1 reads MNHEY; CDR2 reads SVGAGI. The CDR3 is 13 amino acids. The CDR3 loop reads CASMELLNQPQHF. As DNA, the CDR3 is TGTGCCAGCATGGAACTACTCAATCAGCCCCAGCATTTT.

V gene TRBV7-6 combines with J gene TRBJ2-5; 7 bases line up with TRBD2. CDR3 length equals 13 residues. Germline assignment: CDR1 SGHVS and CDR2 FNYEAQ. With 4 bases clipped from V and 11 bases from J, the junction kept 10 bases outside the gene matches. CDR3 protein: CASSSGTKREQYF. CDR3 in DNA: TGTGCCAGCAGCTCCGGGACTAAACGGGAGCAGTACTTC.

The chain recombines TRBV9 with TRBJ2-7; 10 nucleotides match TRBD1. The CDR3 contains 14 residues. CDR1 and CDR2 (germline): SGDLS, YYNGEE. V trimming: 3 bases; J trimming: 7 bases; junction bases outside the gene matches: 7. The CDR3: CASSALGTGVEQYF. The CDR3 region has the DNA TGTGCCAGCAGCGCCCTCGGGACAGGGGTGGAGCAGTACTTC. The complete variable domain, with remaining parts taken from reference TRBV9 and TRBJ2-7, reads DSGVTQTPKHLITATGQRVTLRCSPRSGDLSVYWYQQSLDQGLQFLIQYYNGEERAKGNILERFSAQQFPDLHSELNLSSLELGDSALYFCASSALGTGVEQYFGPGTRLTVT.

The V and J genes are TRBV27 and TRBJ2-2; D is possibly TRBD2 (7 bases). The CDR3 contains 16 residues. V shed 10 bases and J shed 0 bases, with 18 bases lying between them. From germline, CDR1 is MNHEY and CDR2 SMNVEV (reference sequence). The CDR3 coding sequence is TGTGCCACCGTAGGGGGGGGCCTCGCGAACACCGGGGAGCTGTTTTTT. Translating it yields CATVGGGLANTGELFF.

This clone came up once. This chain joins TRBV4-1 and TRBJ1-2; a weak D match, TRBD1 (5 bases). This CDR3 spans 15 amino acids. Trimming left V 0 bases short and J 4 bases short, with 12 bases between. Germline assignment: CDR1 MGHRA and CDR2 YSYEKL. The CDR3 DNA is TGCGCCAGCAGCCAAGATCCAAACAGGATCTATGGCTACACCTTC. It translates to CASSQDPNRIYGYTF.

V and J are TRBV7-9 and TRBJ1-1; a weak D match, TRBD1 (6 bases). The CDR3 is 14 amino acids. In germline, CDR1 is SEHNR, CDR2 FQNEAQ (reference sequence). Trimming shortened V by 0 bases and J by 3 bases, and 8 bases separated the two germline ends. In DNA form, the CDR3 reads TGTGCCAGCAGCTTAGCCAGGGGAGACACTGAAGCTTTCTTT. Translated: CASSLARGDTEAFF.

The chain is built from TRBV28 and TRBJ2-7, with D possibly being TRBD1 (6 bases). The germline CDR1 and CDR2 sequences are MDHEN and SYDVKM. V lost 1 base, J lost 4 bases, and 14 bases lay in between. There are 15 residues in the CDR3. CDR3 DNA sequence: TGTGCCAGCAGTTTATATCTGGGGGCGGTTTACGAGCAGTACTTC. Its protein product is CASSLYLGAVYEQYF.

The CDR3 DNA sequence: TGCGCCAGCAGCCGACTAGCGGGGGGAGTAGAGACCCAGTACTTC. Translating gives CASSRLAGGVETQYF. The chain recombines TRBV4-1 with TRBJ2-5, with 13 bases identical to TRBD2. Trimming removed 4 bases from V and 4 bases from J; junction bases left unmatched: 3. This CDR3 region has 15 residues. The germline V gene has CDR1 MGHRA and CDR2 YSYEKL.